The next 17 T cell receptor beta chains were all read from a single sample in a study of molecular identifiers for immune sequencing clone quantification. From the PCR reads, TCRdb called clonotypes with MiXCR, one entry per CDR3 protein. The sample consists of 250,000 to 350,000 distinct CDR3 sequences, over 20% of them appearing once. The source material was naive CD8+ T cells from blood, with Jurkat cell RNA spiked in. Subset meaning: FACS-sorted CD8+CD4-CCR7+CD45RA+ naive T cells. These receptors all stem from a human donor in good health. Some libraries in this study had Jurkat cell RNA spiked in.

The table lists this clonotype with many counts. CDR3 sequence reads: CASSKRLAGTSTDTQYF. CDR3 coding DNA: TGTGCCAGCAGCAAAAGACTAGCGGGAACTAGCACAGATACGCAGTATTTT. This chain joins TRBV5-6 and TRBJ2-3; 11 nucleotides align to TRBD2. The J segment lost 0 bases and the V segment lost 4 bases, leaving 7 bases of the junction unmatched. CDR3 size: 17 residues. CDR1 and CDR2 (germline): SGHDT, YYEEEE.

This clonotype was counted ten times or more. The chain joins TRBV9 to TRBJ1-4; no definite D call. The CDR3 is 14 residues long. Germline CDR1 SGDLS, CDR2 YYNGEE. V lost 0 bases and J 4 bases, leaving 7 bases between the germline ends. The CDR3 is CASSVDKNNEKLFF. The CDR3 region has the DNA TGTGCCAGCAGCGTAGATAAAAATAATGAAAAACTGTTTTTT.

The chain links TRBV4-1 to TRBJ1-5; no firm D call. V dropped 0 bases and J dropped 4 bases, with 13 bases sitting between them. CDR1 and CDR2 (germline): MGHRA, YSYEKL. CDR3 length: 16 residues. CDR3: CASSQETGRRNQPQHF. The CDR3 nucleotides read TGCGCCAGCAGCCAAGAGACCGGACGGAGGAATCAGCCCCAGCATTTT.

This clonotype was seen at least ten times. The chain employs TRBV6-2 or TRBV6-3 and TRBJ1-2; D unresolved. Germline V gives CDR1 MNHEY, CDR2 SVGEGT. The CDR3 covers 12 residues. V lost 7 bases and J 5 bases, leaving 11 bases between the germline ends. The CDR3 reads CASTPSGYGYTF. Here the CDR3 DNA reads TGTGCCAGCACTCCTTCCGGTTATGGCTACACCTTC.

This clonotype was seen only a few times. The J gene is TRBJ2-3, the V gene TRBV7-9; D possibly corresponds to TRBD2 (6 bases). The CDR3 spans 15 residues. The V end lost 5 bases, the J end lost 4 bases, and 16 bases lay between the germline ends. Germline loops: CDR1 SEHNR, CDR2 FQNEAQ (reference sequence). Here the CDR3 DNA reads TGTGCCAGCAGCCTCGGCGGCGGGATCGCAGATACGCAGTATTTT. Its translation is CASSLGGGIADTQYF.

The table lists this clonotype with many counts. This chain joins TRBV12-3 or TRBV12-4 and TRBJ1-4, with D possibly being TRBD1 (5 bases). V lost 5 bases and J lost 8, with 9 bases in between. This CDR3 has 12 residues. Written as DNA, the CDR3 is TGTGCCAGCAGTCCGACAGCCGAAAAACTGTTTTTT. Translated, it gives CASSPTAEKLFF.

Of note for this clonotype: A read error may explain this, as a much larger clone is one base away. The chain couples TRBV7-6 to TRBJ2-7; a possible D gene is TRBD2 (6 bases). V lost 2 bases and J 5 bases, leaving 10 bases between the germline ends. The CDR3 contains 13 residues. Per the germline V gene, CDR1 is SGHVS and CDR2 is FNYEAQ. Here the CDR3 DNA reads TGTGCCAGCAGCTTATGGCGGGGCCACGAGCAGTACTTC. This encodes CASSLWRGHEQYF. The full variable domain, in which reference TRBV7-6 and TRBJ2-7 provide the parts outside the CDR3, is GAGVSQSPRYKVTKRGQDVALRCDPISGHVSLYWYRQALGQGPEFLTYFNYEAQQDKSGLPNDRFSAERPEGSISTLTIQRTEQRDSAMYRCASSLWRGHEQYFGPGTRLTVT.

In its sample, this clonotype was seen many times. V gene TRBV7-2 combines with J gene TRBJ2-7; TRBD2 aligns across 11 bases. The CDR3 loop spans 14 amino acids. Germline assignment: CDR1 SGHTA and CDR2 FQGNSA. V gave up 5 bases and J gave up 4 bases; unmatched junction bases: 4. CDR3 DNA sequence: TGTGCCAGCAGCCCGACTAGCGGGATTTACGAGCAGTACTTC. Amino acids: CASSPTSGIYEQYF.

The chain couples TRBV7-2 to TRBJ2-7, with D perhaps being TRBD1 or TRBD2 (5 bases each). CDR1 is SGHTA and CDR2 is FQGNSA in the germline V gene. V lost 3 bases to trimming and J lost 0 bases, with 15 bases between them. The CDR3 sequence is 16 residues long. This CDR3 is CASSFGTAISSYEQYF. As DNA, the CDR3 is TGTGCCAGCAGCTTTGGGACGGCTATAAGCTCCTACGAGCAGTACTTC.

This chain connects TRBV19 to TRBJ2-7; no reliable D call. Trimming removed 5 bases at V and 3 bases at J, with 20 bases between. Germline lookup yields CDR1 LNHDA and CDR2 SQIVND (reference sequence). There are 16 residues in the CDR3. The CDR3 DNA is TGTGCCAGTAGTCCGACTTTGAGTAGCAATGTCTACGAGCAGTACTTC. As protein: CASSPTLSSNVYEQYF.

This clonotype was seen a few times. V and J are TRBV19 and TRBJ2-1; D possibly corresponds to TRBD2 (5 bases). The germline V and J ends were trimmed by 3 bases and 4 bases, with 19 bases remaining between them. The CDR3 consists of 17 residues. Germline V gives CDR1 LNHDA, CDR2 SQIVND (reference sequence). The CDR3 here is CASSIERARPLYNEQFF. CDR3 nucleotide sequence: TGTGCCAGTAGTATTGAGAGGGCCCGACCCTTATACAATGAGCAGTTCTTC.

With respect to this clonotype: Mismatch with germline at one junction end may stem from a read error. V is TRBV5-3 and J is TRBJ2-2; 7 bases match TRBD2. TRBV5-3 is an ORF, with its function uncertain. CDR3 length equals 16 residues. CDR3: CASSSPGGVNTGGLFF. The CDR3 bases are TGTGCCAGCAGCTCCCCGGGGGGAGTAAACACCGGGGGGCTGTTTTTT.

This clonotype was recorded a few times. The chain is built from TRBV5-5 and TRBJ2-1; 11 bases are shared with TRBD2. The ends lost 3 bases at V and 6 bases at J; junction bases unmatched: 5. The CDR3 sequence is 15 residues long. Germline CDR1 reads SGHKS; CDR2 reads YYEKEE (reference sequence). The DNA of the CDR3 is TGTGCCAGCAGCTCTTGGACTAGCGGGCCCAATGAGCAGTTCTTC. It yields the protein CASSSWTSGPNEQFF. Using reference TRBV5-5 and TRBJ2-1 for the parts outside the CDR3, the full variable domain is DAGVTQSPTHLIKTRGQQVTLRCSPISGHKSVSWYQQVLGQGPQFIFQYYEKEERGRGNFPDRFSARQFPNYSSELNVNALLLGDSALYLCASSSWTSGPNEQFFGPGTRLTVL.

This clonotype appeared a single time. This may stem from a read error, because a much larger clone lies one nucleotide away. This chain uses TRBV14 with TRBJ2-3, with 9 positions matching TRBD1. Germline lookup yields CDR1 SGHDN and CDR2 FVKESK. The CDR3 consists of 18 residues. Written as DNA, the CDR3 is TGTGCCTGCAGCCACCTGCTTCGGACAGGGGATTCCACAGATACGCAGTATTTT. It codes for CACSHLLRTGDSTDTQYF.

This clonotype came up many times. The chain recombines TRBV7-9 with TRBJ2-3; D is possibly TRBD2 (5 bases). Germline values: CDR1 SEHNR, CDR2 FQNEAQ (reference sequence). The CDR3 is 16 amino acids. V lost 4 bases and J 4 bases, leaving 18 bases between the germline ends. Written as DNA, the CDR3 is TGTGCCAGCAGCTCCGGGTCTGTAGCGTCGGCAGATACGCAGTATTTT. It is translated as CASSSGSVASADTQYF. Drawing the rest from reference TRBV7-9 and TRBJ2-3, the complete variable domain is DTGVSQNPRHKITKRGQNVTFRCDPISEHNRLYWYRQTLGQGPEFLTYFQNEAQLEKSRLLSDRFSAERPKGSFSTLEIQRTEQGDSAMYLCASSSGSVASADTQYFGPGTRLTVL.

The chain is built from TRBV19 and TRBJ1-5; D perhaps matches TRBD1 (5 bases). V dropped 10 bases and J dropped 4 bases, with 11 bases sitting between them. The CDR3 loop spans 12 amino acids. The germline gives CDR1 LNHDA, CDR2 SQIVND (reference sequence). CDR3 residues: CATHQGNQPQHF. In nucleotides, the CDR3 is TGTGCCACACACCAGGGTAATCAGCCCCAGCATTTT.

The J gene is TRBJ2-5, the V gene TRBV19; tentative D call: TRBD1 (5 bases). Germline V lookup: CDR1 LNHDA, CDR2 SQIVND (reference sequence). Trimming took off 5 bases at V and 2 bases at J, with 9 bases between the two ends. The CDR3 totals 13 residues. Written as DNA, the CDR3 is TGTGCCAGTAGTGGACACGATCAAGAGACCCAGTACTTC. It specifies CASSGHDQETQYF.